The entry below gives a single T cell receptor beta chain sequence along with its context. Germline loops: CDR1 GTSNPN, CDR2 SVGIG (reference sequence). The CDR3 covers 13 residues. After removal of 3 bases from V and 5 bases from J, the junction contained 3 bases not matched to a gene. Per the study methods: Scientists estimated how many nucleated cells there were by amplifying reference gene primers. Sequencing was performed with immunoSEQ multiplex PCR; in TCRdb, only in-frame clones are kept and a portion is missing. V and J calls and clone size are those listed in that table; D and trimming were worked out from the DNA. This table has a few hundred thousand clones, 75% to 90% appearing once. These data are taken from a study of blood T cell repertoires in COVID-19. The overall study: Donors in the United States, Italy and Spain gave samples during acute or convalescent COVID-19. The analysed material was cDNA or gDNA that came from T cells, B-cell-depleted T cells, or PBMCs.

A Seattle source enrolled patients during active infection and followed them longitudinally. The chain recombines TRBV30 with TRBJ1-4, with TRBD1 identical over 7 bases. This receptor was taken from an older woman with COVID-19, enrolled during active disease. Sequenced material: peripheral blood. The CDR3 here is CAWRWDRNEKLFF. The CDR3 coding sequence is TGTGCCTGGAGGTGGGACAGAAATGAAAAACTGTTTTTT.